The 24 T cell receptor beta chains below come from one sample, sequenced in a study of T cells expressing NK-cell markers. TCRdb reprocessed the 5' RACE reads and reports one entry per CDR3 protein, with no DNA. The sample's table shows 450,000 to 600,000 distinct CDR3 sequences. The sequenced sample was blood T cells: a sorted CD56 or NKG2C T cell subset, CD4+ or CD8+ T cells, or bulk PBMC T cells (not recorded which). The receptors were gathered from a man aged 18-30 years in good health.

The chain couples TRBV27 to TRBJ1-5; TCRdb picks TRBD1, but there is no DNA to check that call. The CDR3 runs to 14 residues. The V gene's germline CDR1 is MNHEY and CDR2 SMNVEV (reference sequence). The CDR3: CASTRTGLDQPQHF.

The chain has TRBV25-1 and TRBJ1-2. Germline CDR1 is MGHDK and CDR2 is SYGVNS. This CDR3 has 15 residues. CDR3 region: CASSESFHGQNGYTF.

The rearrangement uses TRBV3-1 and TRBJ2-5. The CDR3 sequence is 14 residues long. Germline lookup yields CDR1 LGHDT and CDR2 YNNKEL (reference sequence). CDR3: CASSHAILQETQYF.

The chain recombines TRBV27 with TRBJ2-7; the D call from TCRdb, TRBD1, cannot be confirmed without DNA. Germline values: CDR1 MNHEY, CDR2 SMNVEV (reference sequence). The CDR3 extends over 14 amino acids. The CDR3 reads CASSYRGRRDEQYF.

The gene calls are TRBV28 and TRBJ2-1; the D call of TRBD2 rests on TCRdb alone, since no DNA is present to check it. Germline values: CDR1 MDHEN, CDR2 SYDVKM. The CDR3 is made up of 17 amino acids. The CDR3 is CASSFPQREGPNNEQFF.

This rearrangement joins TRBV14 to TRBJ2-3; TCRdb names TRBD1, which stays unverified in the absence of DNA. The V gene's germline CDR1 is SGHDN and CDR2 FVKESK. CDR3 length: 13 residues. The CDR3 loop reads CASSVAPGDTQYF.

The gene calls are TRBV24-1 and TRBJ2-3; absent DNA, TCRdb's TRBD2 call cannot be checked. This CDR3 contains 16 residues. The germline gives CDR1 KGHDR, CDR2 SFDVKD. The CDR3 protein is CATSDSGTSGIDTQYF.

V gene TRBV7-8 combines with J gene TRBJ2-2; TCRdb's D gene call, TRBD2, goes unchecked for lack of DNA. The CDR3 runs 16 residues. In germline, CDR1 is SGHVS, CDR2 FQNEAQ. This CDR3 is CASSSPRGENTGELFF.

This chain connects TRBV7-9 to TRBJ2-1; TCRdb gives TRBD1 as the D gene, but with no DNA this cannot be confirmed. Per the germline V gene, CDR1 is SEHNR and CDR2 is FQNEAQ (reference sequence). The CDR3 is 13 amino acids. The CDR3 spells CASSSTRVNEQFF.

The chain has TRBV12-3 or TRBV12-4 and TRBJ2-1; TCRdb's assignment of TRBD2 cannot be checked, as there is no DNA. This CDR3 spans 14 amino acids. The CDR3 protein is CASSPGLAGNEQFF.

Here the CDR3 reads CASSLSTFAGNTEAFF. The chain has TRBV27 and TRBJ1-1. The CDR3 consists of 16 residues. Germline V CDR1 and CDR2: MNHEY, SMNVEV (reference sequence).

V is TRBV29-1 and J is TRBJ1-2; TCRdb's D call, TRBD1, is unchecked because there is no DNA. This CDR3 spans 14 amino acids. Germline V gene sequence: CDR1 SQVTM, CDR2 ANQGSEA. The CDR3 protein is CSVAQGRSNYGYTF. The whole variable domain, filled in from reference TRBV29-1 and TRBJ1-2, reads SAVISQKPSRDICQRGTSLTIQCQVDSQVTMMFWYRQQPGQSLTLIATANQGSEATYESGFVIDKFPISRPNLTFSTLTVSNMSPEDSSIYLCSVAQGRSNYGYTFGSGTRLTVV.

This sequence joins TRBV15 and TRBJ2-1; checking the TCRdb D call of TRBD2 is not possible without DNA. Per the germline V gene, CDR1 is LNHNV and CDR2 is YYDKDF (reference sequence). CDR3 length: 15 residues. The CDR3 loop is CATSARDFRNNEQFF.

The V gene is TRBV3-1, the J gene TRBJ2-5; TCRdb lists TRBD2, though no DNA is available to test this call. The CDR3 sequence is 14 residues long. Per the germline V gene, CDR1 is LGHDT and CDR2 is YNNKEL (reference sequence). The CDR3 loop is CASSQGLRLETQYF.

The chain's CDR3 is CASRDFWTESNTEAFF. The chain combines TRBV21-1 with TRBJ1-1; the TCRdb call, TRBD1, lacks DNA for checking. TRBV21-1 is reported as a pseudogene. CDR3 length: 16 residues.

This chain links TRBV7-6 with TRBJ2-1; TCRdb names TRBD2, which stays unverified in the absence of DNA. CDR3 length equals 19 residues. Germline V gene lookup returns CDR1 SGHVS and CDR2 FNYEAQ. CDR3 sequence reads: CASSDTGLAGGGSYNEQFF.

J is TRBJ2-7 and V is TRBV15; the D call from TCRdb, TRBD1, cannot be confirmed without DNA. The CDR3 contains 15 residues. Germline V gene lookup returns CDR1 LNHNV and CDR2 YYDKDF (reference sequence). The CDR3 sequence: CATSRYGGWHYEQYF.

This rearrangement joins TRBV15 to TRBJ2-1. Germline V gene sequence: CDR1 LNHNV, CDR2 YYDKDF (reference sequence). The CDR3 loop spans 14 amino acids. CDR3 loop: CATGPNTHSNEQFF.

V is TRBV27 and J is TRBJ2-1; TCRdb selects TRBD1, and the lack of DNA leaves this call unchecked. CDR1 MNHEY and CDR2 SMNVEV come from the germline V gene (reference sequence). The CDR3 has 15 amino acids. The CDR3: CASRTGQGVYNEQFF.

This rearrangement joins TRBV6-6 to TRBJ2-1; checking the TCRdb D call of TRBD1 is not possible without DNA. Looked up from germline, CDR1 is MNHNY and CDR2 is SVGAGI (reference sequence). The length of the CDR3 is 11 residues. The CDR3 sequence is CASRGAREQFF.

The rearrangement links TRBV3-1 to TRBJ2-4; as DNA is missing, the TRBD1 call by TCRdb cannot be tested. Germline CDR1 and CDR2: LGHDT and YNNKEL (reference sequence). This CDR3 contains 16 residues. The CDR3 is CASSPRWGVRKNIQYF.

The J gene is TRBJ2-7, the V gene TRBV7-8; TCRdb names TRBD2, which stays unverified in the absence of DNA. The germline gives CDR1 SGHVS, CDR2 FQNEAQ. The CDR3 loop spans 15 amino acids. Here the CDR3 reads CASSSSSGTGWEQYF.

V gene TRBV12-3 or TRBV12-4 combines with J gene TRBJ2-7; TCRdb reports TRBD2, a call that lacks DNA to check it against. This CDR3 is built from 15 residues. The CDR3 sequence: CASSRPGLKFHEQYF.

This rearrangement joins TRBV6-5 to TRBJ1-5. The germline gives CDR1 MNHEY, CDR2 SVGAGI. The CDR3 covers 15 residues. CDR3 protein: CASSSIRTGNQPQHF.